This passage covers 27 T cell receptor beta chains from one sample sequenced in a study of T cells in Graves' hyperthyroidism and ophthalmopathy. RNA transcripts gave rise to amplified TCR beta CDR3 regions. Initially, a first-round RT-PCR of the TCR CDR3 employed the HTBI primer set. Each CDR3 protein gets one entry after TCRdb re-called the multiplex PCR reads with MiXCR. Here the sample spans about 570,000 distinct CDR3 sequences, around 15% being singletons. The sequenced sample consisted of blood. The source is a middle-aged woman with Graves' hyperthyroidism.

This clonotype occurred many times. The junction does not match germline at one end; this may be a read error. The chain couples TRBV18 to TRBJ2-7; TRBD1 agrees at 8 bases. This CDR3 is built from 12 residues. Germline values: CDR1 KGHSH, CDR2 LQKENI. CDR3 nucleotides: TGTGCCAGCTCGCCACAGGGGGACGAGCAGTACTTC. Translated, it gives CASSPQGDEQYF.

This clonotype showed up many times. V gene TRBV2 combines with J gene TRBJ2-1; D uncertain. Germline V gene sequence: CDR1 SNHLY, CDR2 FYNNEI. The CDR3 runs 14 residues. Trimming stripped 5 bases from V and 5 bases from J, with 13 bases between. This chain's CDR3 is CASSRTTPNNEQFF. CDR3 nucleotide sequence: TGTGCCAGCAGTCGAACAACCCCAAACAATGAGCAGTTCTTC.

This clonotype was found a few times. The gene calls are TRBV4-1 and TRBJ2-1, with TRBD2 matching over 11 bases. The V gene's germline CDR1 is MGHRA and CDR2 YSYEKL. The J segment lost 3 bases and the V segment lost 5 bases, leaving 6 bases of the junction unmatched. This CDR3 has 16 amino acids. The chain's CDR3 is CASSLGTSGDYNEQFF. The CDR3 bases are TGCGCCAGCAGCTTAGGGACTAGCGGAGACTACAATGAGCAGTTCTTC.

This clonotype appeared many times. V and J are TRBV12-3 or TRBV12-4 and TRBJ2-4; 11 nucleotides align to TRBD2. Unmatched junction bases numbered 4, after V lost 1 base and J lost 8 bases. This CDR3 contains 15 residues. This CDR3 reads CASSLGLAGSYIQYF. The CDR3 bases are TGTGCCAGCAGTTTAGGACTAGCGGGATCGTACATTCAGTACTTC.

This clonotype turned up a few times. V is TRBV10-3 and J is TRBJ2-2; 11 bases line up with TRBD2. The CDR3 runs to 15 residues. The V and J ends lost 5 bases and 3 bases, in that order; junction bases with no gene match: 2. Looked up from germline, CDR1 is ENHRY and CDR2 is SYGVKD. The CDR3 region is CAISTSGSDTGELFF. The CDR3, as DNA: TGTGCCATCAGTACTAGCGGGAGCGACACCGGGGAGCTGTTTTTT.

This clonotype showed up many times. V usage is TRBV3-1 and J usage is TRBJ2-1; D gene unclear. V was trimmed by 0 bases and J by 0 bases, leaving 3 bases between them. CDR3 length: 14 amino acids. Germline CDR1 reads LGHDT; CDR2 reads YNNKEL (reference sequence). Here the CDR3 reads CASSQESSYNEQFF. DNA for the CDR3: TGTGCCAGCAGCCAAGAAAGCTCCTACAATGAGCAGTTCTTC.

This clonotype was observed at least ten times. The V and J genes are TRBV3-1 and TRBJ2-5, with 10 bases aligning to TRBD2. The CDR3 contains 15 residues. The ends lost 3 bases at V and 5 bases at J; junction bases unmatched: 6. Germline CDR1 and CDR2: LGHDT and YNNKEL (reference sequence). CDR3 protein: CASSHYQREGETQYF. In DNA form, the CDR3 reads TGTGCCAGCAGCCATTATCAGCGGGAGGGTGAGACCCAGTACTTC.

This clonotype showed up many times. The chain carries TRBV28 and TRBJ2-7, with 10 bases that match TRBD1. Per germline, CDR1 MDHEN and CDR2 SYDVKM. Trimming removed 1 base from V and 5 bases from J; junction bases left unmatched: 2. This CDR3 contains 14 residues. CDR3 nucleotides: TGTGCCAGCAGTTTATACGGGACAGGGGACGAGCAGTACTTC. Translated, it gives CASSLYGTGDEQYF. Combining the CDR3 with reference TRBV28 and TRBJ2-7 gives the whole variable domain DVKVTQSSRYLVKRTGEKVFLECVQDMDHENMFWYRQDPGLGLRLIYFSYDVKMKEKGDIPEGYSVSREKKERFSLILESASTNQTSMYLCASSLYGTGDEQYFGPGTRLTVT.

This clonotype was seen repeatedly, ten times or more. J is TRBJ1-1 and V is TRBV30; a possible D gene is TRBD1 (6 bases). The CDR3 totals 15 residues. Germline lookup yields CDR1 GTSNPN and CDR2 SVGIG (reference sequence). V dropped 2 bases and J dropped 7 bases, with 20 bases sitting between them. The CDR3 sequence: CAWSTTYREVGEAFF. CDR3 DNA sequence: TGTGCCTGGAGTACCACCTACAGGGAGGTCGGTGAAGCTTTCTTT.

The V gene is TRBV20-1, the J gene TRBJ2-1; 8 bases agree with TRBD2. The V gene end was trimmed by 3 bases and the J gene end by 4 bases; junction bases not matched to a gene: 14. The V gene's germline CDR1 is DFQATT and CDR2 SNEGSKA (reference sequence). The CDR3 runs 17 residues. The CDR3 here is CSASDPSLAGSYNEQFF. CDR3 DNA sequence: TGCAGTGCTAGCGACCCATCCCTAGCGGGTAGTTACAATGAGCAGTTCTTC.

As regards this clonotype: A junction end diverges from the germline sequence, so it may reflect a read error. The chain links TRBV18 to TRBJ1-2, with 10 bases lining up with TRBD1. This CDR3 is 17 amino acids long. Germline CDR1 is KGHSH and CDR2 is LQKENI. The CDR3 nucleotides are TGTGCCAGCTCACCACCGGGACAGGGGTTTTCTTTTTATGACTACACCTTC. Its translation is CASSPPGQGFSFYDYTF.

This clonotype came up many times. The V gene is TRBV20-1, the J gene TRBJ2-1; 11 bases are shared with TRBD2. The CDR3 contains 14 residues. J lost 4 bases, V lost 5 bases, and 4 bases had no gene match. Germline V lookup: CDR1 DFQATT, CDR2 SNEGSKA (reference sequence). CDR3 coding DNA: TGCAGTGCTCTGACTAGCGGGAAATACAATGAGCAGTTCTTC. Translated: CSALTSGKYNEQFF.

This clonotype was detected ten times or more. V usage is TRBV7-2 and J usage is TRBJ1-2; D is perhaps TRBD1 (6 bases). V lost 1 base, J lost 4 bases, and 16 bases lay in between. Germline CDR1 reads SGHTA; CDR2 reads FQGNSA. The CDR3 is 16 amino acids. The CDR3 DNA is TGTGCCAGCAGCTTAGGAGGGCAGGGGAAAACCTATGGCTACACCTTC. The encoded protein is CASSLGGQGKTYGYTF.

This clonotype was picked up many times. This rearrangement joins TRBV2 to TRBJ2-3, with D maybe TRBD2 (6 bases). Trimming stripped 8 bases from V and 0 bases from J, with 12 bases between. The CDR3 runs to 14 residues. Germline assignment: CDR1 SNHLY and CDR2 FYNNEI. CDR3 residues: CASHPRGSTDTQYF. CDR3 bases: TGTGCCAGCCACCCGCGGGGTAGCACAGATACGCAGTATTTT.

This clonotype was found many times. The V gene is TRBV3-1, the J gene TRBJ2-1; 14 bases line up with TRBD2. CDR3 length: 19 amino acids. The V gene's germline CDR1 is LGHDT and CDR2 YNNKEL (reference sequence). The trim removed 3 bases at V and 6 bases at J, leaving 13 bases unmatched. The CDR3 coding sequence is TGTGCCAGCAGCCATAGAGGTGGGACTAGCGGGAGATCGGGCAATGAGCAGTTCTTC. Translating it yields CASSHRGGTSGRSGNEQFF.

This clonotype was detected ten times or more. V gene TRBV29-1 combines with J gene TRBJ2-5; the D is unclear. V gave up 0 bases and J gave up 7 bases, with 12 bases separating them. The CDR3 runs 13 residues. Looked up from germline, CDR1 is SQVTM and CDR2 is ANQGSEA. The CDR3 protein is CSVEEGLRRTQYF. Here the CDR3 DNA reads TGCAGCGTTGAAGAGGGTCTCCGGAGGACCCAGTACTTC. The variable domain in full, completed from reference TRBV29-1 and TRBJ2-5, reads SAVISQKPSRDICQRGTSLTIQCQVDSQVTMMFWYRQQPGQSLTLIATANQGSEATYESGFVIDKFPISRPNLTFSTLTVSNMSPEDSSIYLCSVEEGLRRTQYFGPGTRLLVL.

This CDR3 reads CASSRTRGRGDTQYF. The CDR3, as DNA: TGTGCCAGCAGTCGTACCAGGGGGCGAGGAGATACGCAGTATTTT. The V call is TRBV6-1, the J call TRBJ2-3, with 8 bases fitting TRBD1. From germline, CDR1 is MNHNS and CDR2 SASEGT. The ends lost 5 bases at V and 5 bases at J; junction bases unmatched: 9. The CDR3 consists of 15 residues.

The genes are TRBV6-1 and TRBJ1-5, with TRBD1 matching over 8 bases. From germline, CDR1 is MNHNS and CDR2 SASEGT. This CDR3 has 13 amino acids. The ends lost 8 bases at V and 10 bases at J; junction bases unmatched: 10. The CDR3 sequence: CASGGQGKRPQHF. The DNA of the CDR3 is TGTGCCAGCGGCGGACAGGGTAAGAGACCCCAGCATTTT.

This clonotype was detected a few times. The gene calls are TRBV10-3 and TRBJ2-2; possibly TRBD1 for D (5 bases). Trimming removed 4 bases from V and 0 bases from J, with 9 bases in between. The CDR3 runs 15 residues. The germline CDR1 and CDR2 sequences are ENHRY and SYGVKD. For the CDR3, the DNA is TGTGCCATCAGTGGCCAGGGAACGAACACCGGGGAGCTGTTTTTT. Its translation: CAISGQGTNTGELFF.

This clonotype was seen at least ten times. The V gene is TRBV5-1, the J gene TRBJ2-1, with a weak D call TRBD2 (6 bases). CDR1 is SGHRS, CDR2 YFSETQ, per germline. V dropped 3 bases and J dropped 5 bases, with 15 bases sitting between them. The CDR3 loop spans 15 amino acids. In DNA form, the CDR3 reads TGCGCCAGCAGCTGGGCTTTCGGGAGCAACAATGAGCAGTTCTTC. Translating gives CASSWAFGSNNEQFF.

As to this clonotype: A clone one base away is much larger, so this may be a read error. This chain joins TRBV11-2 and TRBJ2-2; D tentatively reads TRBD1 or TRBD2 (5 bases each). This CDR3 region has 12 residues. From germline, CDR1 is SGHAT and CDR2 FQNNGV. CDR3 DNA sequence: TGTGCCAGCAGCCCCTTCGAAGGGGAGCTGCTTTTT. Its protein is CASSPFEGELLF. Filled out from reference TRBV11-2 and TRBJ2-2, the complete variable domain reads EAGVAQSPRYKIIEKRQSVAFWCNPISGHATLYWYQQILGQGPKLLIQFQNNGVVDDSQLPKDRFSAERLKGVDSTLKIQPAKLEDSAVYLCASSPFEGELLFGEGSRLTVL.

For this clonotype: At one end the junction does not follow the germline gene, possibly because of a read error. Written as DNA, the CDR3 is TGTGCCAGCAGCTTAGTTGTTTTGTCTAGCGGGAGGAGCTACGAGAAGTACTTC. As protein: CASSLVVLSSGRSYEKYF. The rearrangement joins TRBV11-2 to TRBJ2-7; 11 nucleotides align to TRBD2. The CDR3 has 18 amino acids. The germline V gene encodes CDR1 SGHAT and CDR2 FQNNGV. Full variable domain (rest looked up from reference TRBV11-2 and TRBJ2-7): EAGVAQSPRYKIIEKRQSVAFWCNPISGHATLYWYQQILGQGPKLLIQFQNNGVVDDSQLPKDRFSAERLKGVDSTLKIQPAKLEDSAVYLCASSLVVLSSGRSYEKYFGPGTRLTVT.

In its sample, this clonotype was seen many times. V usage is TRBV28 and J usage is TRBJ2-3; 7 bases are a match to TRBD1. The germline V gene has CDR1 MDHEN and CDR2 SYDVKM. V was clipped by 5 bases and J by 2 bases; unmatched bases: 7. The CDR3 contains 15 residues. The CDR3 loop is CASSPDRANTDTQYF. CDR3 coding DNA: TGTGCCAGCAGTCCCGACAGGGCTAACACAGATACGCAGTATTTT.

This clonotype has ten or more counts. The genes are TRBV2 and TRBJ2-1; 9 nucleotides line up with TRBD1. Per germline, CDR1 SNHLY and CDR2 FYNNEI. The V gene end was trimmed by 10 bases and the J gene end by 5 bases; junction bases not matched to a gene: 3. The CDR3 contains 12 residues. The CDR3 loop is CATDRGNNEQFF. The CDR3, as DNA: TGTGCCACGGACAGGGGCAACAATGAGCAGTTCTTC.

This clonotype came up a few times. The chain uses TRBV6-5 and TRBJ2-3; D tentatively fits TRBD1 or TRBD2 (5 bases each). V was shortened by 2 bases and J by 5 bases, with 14 bases between the two germline ends. The CDR3 has 15 residues. Per germline, CDR1 MNHEY and CDR2 SVGAGI. CDR3 DNA: TGTGCCAGCAGTTACCCGGGACCTCCGGGAGATACGCAGTATTTT. Its protein product is CASSYPGPPGDTQYF.

This clonotype appeared many times. The chain couples TRBV6-1 to TRBJ2-1; D is unclear. From germline, CDR1 is MNHNS and CDR2 SASEGT. The CDR3 runs to 11 residues. Trimming cost V 6 bases and J 6 bases, with 6 bases left between them. In DNA form, the CDR3 reads TGTGCCAGCAGCGACTTCAATGAGCAGTTCTTC. It specifies CASSDFNEQFF.

The chain employs TRBV9 and TRBJ2-3; D unresolved. The CDR3 consists of 14 residues. Trimming took 3 bases from V and 0 from J, leaving 8 bases between them. The V gene's germline CDR1 is SGDLS and CDR2 YYNGEE. This CDR3 is CASSAVQSTDTQYF. Written as DNA, the CDR3 is TGTGCCAGCAGCGCAGTACAGAGCACAGATACGCAGTATTTT.